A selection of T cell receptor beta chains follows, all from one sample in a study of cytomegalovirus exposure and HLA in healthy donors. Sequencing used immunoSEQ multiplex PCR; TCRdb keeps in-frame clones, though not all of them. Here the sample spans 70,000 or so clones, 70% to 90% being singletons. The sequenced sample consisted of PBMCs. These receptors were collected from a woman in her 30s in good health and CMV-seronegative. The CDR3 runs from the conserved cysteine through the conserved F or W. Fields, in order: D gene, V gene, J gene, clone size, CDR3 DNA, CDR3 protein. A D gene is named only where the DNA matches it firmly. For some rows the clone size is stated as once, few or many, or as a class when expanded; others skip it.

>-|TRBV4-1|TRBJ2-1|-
TGCGCCAGCAGCCAAGAGATAGCTCAGCAGTTCTTC
CASSQEIAQQFF
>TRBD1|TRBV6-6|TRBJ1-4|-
TGTGCCAGCAGACCCGGGACAGCCCTTGAAAAACTGTTTTTT
CASRPGTALEKLFF
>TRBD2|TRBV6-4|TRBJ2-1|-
TGTGCCAGCAGTGACGGGACTAGCGGGGGAGGTTTGGATGAGCAGTTCTTC
CASSDGTSGGGLDEQFF
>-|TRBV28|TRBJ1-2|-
TGTGCCAGCAGTTTGAATCGGTATGGCTACACCTTC
CASSLNRYGYTF
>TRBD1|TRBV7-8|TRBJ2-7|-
TGTGCCAGCAGCCCACCTGGACAGGGGAGCTACGAGCAGTACTTC
CASSPPGQGSYEQYF
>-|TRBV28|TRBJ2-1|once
TGTGCCAGCAGTCTGACTAGATTTCACGAGCAGTTCTTC
CASSLTRFHEQFF
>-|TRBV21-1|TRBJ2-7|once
TGTGCCAGCAGCAAAGTAGGCAGGGTAACCTACGAGCAGTACTTC
CASSKVGRVTYEQYF
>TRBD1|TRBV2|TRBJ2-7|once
TGTGCCAGCAGGCGACAGGGATCCTACGAGCAGTACTTC
CASRRQGSYEQYF
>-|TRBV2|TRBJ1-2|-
TGTGCCAGCCGACCTGAACAGGGCAACTATGGCTACACCTTC
CASRPEQGNYGYTF
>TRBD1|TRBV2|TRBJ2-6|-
TGTGCCAGCAGCTTCACTCAGGGGGCTGGGGCCAACGTCCTGACTTTC
CASSFTQGAGANVLTF
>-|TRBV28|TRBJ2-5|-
TGTGCCAGCAGTTTACAGGGATCGGTAGAGACCCAGTACTTC
CASSLQGSVETQYF
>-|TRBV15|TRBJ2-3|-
TGTGCCACCAGCAGGTTAGGGACTGGGTACACAGATACGCAGTATTTT
CATSRLGTGYTDTQYF
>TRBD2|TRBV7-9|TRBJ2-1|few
TGTGCCAGCAGTCCAGGACTAGCGGGAGATGGTAATGAGCAGTTCTTC
CASSPGLAGDGNEQFF
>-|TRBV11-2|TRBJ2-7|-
TGTGCCAGCAGCTCCCTTCGAGGGCTTTACGAGCAGTACTTC
CASSSLRGLYEQYF
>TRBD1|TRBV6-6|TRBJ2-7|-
TGTGCCAGCAGTTACCCCGGGACAGCCAGCGACGAGCAGTACTTC
CASSYPGTASDEQYF
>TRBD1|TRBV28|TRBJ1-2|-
TGTGCCAGCAGACGACAGGGGACCTATGGCTACACCTTC
CASRRQGTYGYTF
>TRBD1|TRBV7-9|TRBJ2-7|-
TGTGCCAGCAGCAAGGACAGGGGGCACTTTGAGCAGTACTTC
CASSKDRGHFEQYF
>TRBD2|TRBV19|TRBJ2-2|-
TGTGCCAGTAGCGTACTAGCGGACACCGGGGAGCTGTTTTTT
CASSVLADTGELFF
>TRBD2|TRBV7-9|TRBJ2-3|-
TGTGCCAGCAGCCCCTACCCGACTAGCGGGAGTCGGGGCACAGATACGCAGTATTTT
CASSPYPTSGSRGTDTQYF
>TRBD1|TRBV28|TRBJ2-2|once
TGTGCCAGCAGAGCCAGCCTTGGACAGGGGAATCTCGGGGAGCTGTTTTTT
CASRASLGQGNLGELFF
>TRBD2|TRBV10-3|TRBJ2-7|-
TGTGCCATCGGGCAGCGGGAGTTCTACGAGCAGTACTTC
CAIGQREFYEQYF
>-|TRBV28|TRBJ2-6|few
TGTGCCAGCTCCGCACGGACAGCGGCTTTCTCTGGGGCCAACGTCCTGACTTTC
CASSARTAAFSGANVLTF